One and the same sample provided the 24 T cell receptor beta chains below, sequenced in a study of T-cell memory formation after mild COVID-19. From the 5' RACE reads, TCRdb called clonotypes with MiXCR, one entry per CDR3 protein. In the table there are 250,000 to 350,000 distinct CDR3 sequences, 14% of which are singletons. Sequences were obtained from PBMCs or a T cell subset sorted from them (not recorded which). The receptors were gathered from a young man who had mild COVID-19 (a few samples of this study predate the infection). Cell type and time point are not known.

This clonotype was seen more than once but under ten times. This chain links TRBV7-9 with TRBJ1-2; D is uncertain. CDR1 and CDR2 from the germline V gene are SEHNR and FQNEAQ (reference sequence). The CDR3 totals 15 residues. The germline V and J ends were trimmed by 1 base and 2 bases, with 11 bases remaining between them. The CDR3 DNA reads TGTGCCAGCAGCTTAGGGGCTCCTGGAAACTATGGCTACACCTTC. It is translated as CASSLGAPGNYGYTF.

The chain recombines TRBV6-5 with TRBJ2-3; TRBD2 aligns across 8 bases. V was clipped by 0 bases and J by 2 bases; unmatched bases: 7. The CDR3 consists of 17 residues. The germline V gene encodes CDR1 MNHEY and CDR2 SVGAGI. The CDR3 is CASSYSTSGGYTDTQYF. CDR3 bases: TGTGCCAGCAGTTACTCGACCAGCGGGGGATACACAGATACGCAGTATTTT.

The V gene is TRBV4-3, the J gene TRBJ1-2; D not certain. In germline, CDR1 is LGHNA, CDR2 YSLEER. This CDR3 region has 14 residues. The ends were cut back, 0 bases at V and 4 bases at J, with 9 bases in the middle. The CDR3 is CASSQDWNGYGYTF. The CDR3 nucleotides read TGCGCCAGCAGCCAAGATTGGAACGGCTATGGCTACACCTTC.

The sample holds a few counts of this clonotype. This chain joins TRBV12-3 or TRBV12-4 and TRBJ1-4; tentatively, D is TRBD1 (5 bases). The length of the CDR3 is 17 residues. V dropped 5 bases and J dropped 0 bases, with 16 bases sitting between them. The CDR3: CASSAGGRIATNEKLFF. DNA of the CDR3: TGTGCCAGCAGTGCCGGGGGACGCATTGCAACTAATGAAAAACTGTTTTTT.

In its sample, this clonotype was seen many times. The CDR3 DNA follows: TGTGCCAGCAGTGACTCCGCTGGCGGGGGAAACAATGAGCAGTTCTTC. This translates into CASSDSAGGGNNEQFF. The rearrangement joins TRBV6-4 to TRBJ2-1; 7 bases fit TRBD2. The CDR3 has 16 amino acids. Trimming cost V 0 bases and J 5 bases; bases outside gene matches: 7. Germline-derived CDR1 and CDR2 are MRHNA and SNTAGT.

The CDR3: CASSFQEGETQYF. As DNA, the CDR3 is TGCGCCAGCAGCTTCCAGGAAGGGGAGACCCAGTACTTC. V usage is TRBV5-1 and J usage is TRBJ2-5, with no clear D. Germline values: CDR1 SGHRS, CDR2 YFSETQ. Between the trimmed V and J ends, which lost 2 bases and 5 bases, there was a span of 10 bases. The CDR3 spans 13 residues.

This clonotype was observed a few times. The chain carries TRBV12-3 or TRBV12-4 and TRBJ1-2, with D possibly matching TRBD1 (5 bases). This CDR3 contains 13 residues. V shed 7 bases and J shed 3 bases, with 12 bases lying between them. CDR3 DNA sequence: TGTGCCAGCAAGGGCGGGGCCTACTATGGCTACACCTTC. It encodes CASKGGAYYGYTF.

The V and J genes are TRBV7-9 and TRBJ2-2; D is ambiguous. The CDR3 runs to 13 residues. Trimming cost V 5 bases and J 4 bases, with 8 bases left between them. Germline CDR1 is SEHNR and CDR2 is FQNEAQ (reference sequence). CDR3 loop: CASSRDGTGELFF. CDR3 coding DNA: TGTGCCAGCAGCCGAGATGGCACCGGGGAGCTGTTTTTT.

The CDR3 is CASSLVVRAQSALHF. The CDR3 DNA is TGTGCCAGCAGCTTAGTTGTCAGGGCCCAATCGGCCCTCCACTTT. The chain uses TRBV7-2 and TRBJ1-6, with D tentatively TRBD1 (5 bases). Germline V gives CDR1 SGHTA, CDR2 FQGNSA. CDR3 length: 15 amino acids. V lost 1 base and J 14 bases, leaving 18 bases between the germline ends.

The table lists this clonotype with many counts. The junction differs from germline at one of its ends, possibly a read error. The gene calls are TRBV7-7 and TRBJ2-2, with D possibly matching TRBD1 (6 bases). From germline, CDR1 is SSHAT and CDR2 FNYEAQ (reference sequence). This CDR3 is 14 amino acids long. This chain's CDR3 is CASSLQQGGGELFF. The CDR3 DNA sequence: TGTGCTAGCAGCTTACAACAGGGTGGCGGGGAGCTGTTTTTT.

This clonotype turned up a few times. The chain combines TRBV5-1 with TRBJ2-3; 8 bases match TRBD2. Trimming took 4 bases from V and 1 from J; bases not matched to a gene: 8. CDR1 and CDR2 (germline): SGHRS, YFSETQ. The length of the CDR3 is 16 residues. CDR3 nucleotides: TGCGCCAGCAGCCCCCGGGGTAGCGGGGGCACAGATACGCAGTATTTT. Translation gives CASSPRGSGGTDTQYF.

The chain recombines TRBV6-5 with TRBJ2-1; 9 positions match TRBD2. The CDR3 runs to 18 residues. The germline CDR1 and CDR2 sequences are MNHEY and SVGAGI. V shed 2 bases and J 0 bases; nucleotides not matched to a gene: 8. DNA of the CDR3: TGTGCCAGCAGTTACGGAGCGGGGGGCCCGAGCTCCTACAATGAGCAGTTCTTC. It specifies CASSYGAGGPSSYNEQFF.

V usage is TRBV12-3 or TRBV12-4 and J usage is TRBJ2-7, with D possibly being TRBD1 or TRBD2 (5 bases each). This CDR3 has 13 residues. V was cut by 6 bases and J by 6 bases, with 15 bases left in between. CDR3 region: CASREPGPGEQYF. CDR3 nucleotides: TGTGCCAGCAGGGAGCCGGGGCCTGGCGAGCAGTACTTC.

This clonotype was detected only a few times. CDR3 DNA sequence: TGCGCCAGCAGCTTGGCCCTCCCCCGGGAGCAGTTCTTC. The encoded protein is CASSLALPREQFF. The chain carries TRBV5-1 and TRBJ2-1; no clear D. Trimming took 0 bases from V and 10 from J, leaving 11 bases between them. The CDR3 is 13 amino acids. Germline V gene data show CDR1 as SGHRS and CDR2 as YFSETQ.

This clonotype was seen a handful of times. The gene calls are TRBV4-1 and TRBJ2-1, with D possibly being TRBD2 (5 bases). This CDR3 comprises 16 residues. Per germline, CDR1 MGHRA and CDR2 YSYEKL. Trimming took 1 base from V and 2 from J, leaving 12 bases between them. The CDR3 reads CASSQGGQATYNEQFF. As DNA, the CDR3 is TGCGCCAGCAGCCAAGGAGGGCAGGCCACCTACAATGAGCAGTTCTTC.

This clonotype has at least ten counts. V and J are TRBV7-2 and TRBJ2-5; D call uncertain. The germline gives CDR1 SGHTA, CDR2 FQGNSA. The CDR3 spans 13 residues. Between the trimmed V and J ends, which lost 0 bases and 3 bases, there was a span of 5 bases. CDR3 in amino acids: CASSLADEETQYF. The CDR3, as DNA: TGTGCCAGCAGCTTAGCGGACGAAGAGACCCAGTACTTC.

V gene TRBV5-6 combines with J gene TRBJ2-7, with 7 bases aligning to TRBD1. The J segment lost 0 bases and the V segment lost 4 bases, leaving 7 bases of the junction unmatched. Per germline, CDR1 SGHDT and CDR2 YYEEEE. This CDR3 has 15 residues. The CDR3 region is CASSPDRALSYEQYF. DNA of the CDR3: TGTGCCAGCAGCCCCGACAGGGCCCTCTCCTACGAGCAGTACTTC.

This clonotype was observed a few times. The chain recombines TRBV7-2 with TRBJ1-2; D gene uncertain. Germline V lookup: CDR1 SGHTA, CDR2 FQGNSA. This CDR3 has 13 amino acids. V gave up 1 base and J gave up 5 bases, with 8 bases separating them. DNA of the CDR3: TGTGCCAGCAGCTTAGGGAAGGGTTATGGCTACACCTTC. As protein: CASSLGKGYGYTF.

This clonotype has a handful of counts. The V and J genes are TRBV7-2 and TRBJ1-1, with TRBD1 identical over 7 bases. The CDR3 loop spans 14 amino acids. V was clipped by 2 bases and J by 4 bases; unmatched bases: 4. Germline CDR1 SGHTA, CDR2 FQGNSA. CDR3 DNA: TGTGCCAGCAGCTTAACGACAGGGAGCACTGAAGCTTTCTTT. Its protein product is CASSLTTGSTEAFF.

This chain's CDR3 is CSAGTSGGPSQETQYF. The CDR3 DNA reads TGCAGTGCTGGGACTAGCGGGGGACCCAGTCAAGAGACCCAGTACTTC. This chain uses TRBV20-1 with TRBJ2-5; 14 bases agree with TRBD2. The CDR3 is made up of 16 amino acids. The V gene's germline CDR1 is DFQATT and CDR2 SNEGSKA (reference sequence). V was clipped by 5 bases and J by 2 bases; unmatched bases: 7.

V gene TRBV4-1 combines with J gene TRBJ2-7; D gene ambiguous. Germline lookup yields CDR1 MGHRA and CDR2 YSYEKL. The CDR3 consists of 13 residues. V was pared by 0 bases and J by 4 bases, with 7 bases between. CDR3 residues: CASSQEVNYEQYF. The DNA of the CDR3 is TGCGCCAGCAGCCAAGAGGTGAATTACGAGCAGTACTTC.

V and J are TRBV7-2 and TRBJ1-1; D is possibly TRBD1 (6 bases). Germline V gene data show CDR1 as SGHTA and CDR2 as FQGNSA. The CDR3 covers 12 residues. Trimming pared 3 bases from V and 10 bases from J, leaving 12 bases between. This chain's CDR3 is CASSLGAWGAFF. For the CDR3, the DNA is TGTGCCAGCAGCTTGGGGGCTTGGGGAGCTTTCTTT. The entire variable domain, with the rest obtained from reference TRBV7-2 and TRBJ1-1, is as follows: GAGVSQSPSNKVTEKGKDVELRCDPISGHTALYWYRQSLGQGLEFLIYFQGNSAPDKSGLPSDRFSAERTGGSVSTLTIQRTQQEDSAVYLCASSLGAWGAFFGQGTRLTVV.

The rearrangement joins TRBV5-6 to TRBJ1-2; D ambiguous. This CDR3 comprises 15 residues. CDR1 is SGHDT, CDR2 YYEEEE, per germline. V dropped 3 bases and J dropped 6 bases, with 18 bases sitting between them. This CDR3 is CASSYRYLGYNGYTF. The CDR3 DNA reads TGTGCCAGCAGCTACAGATACCTAGGGTACAATGGCTACACCTTC.

This clonotype has only a few counts. The V gene is TRBV10-3, the J gene TRBJ1-1; no clear D. Trimming stripped 1 base from V and 0 bases from J, with 3 bases between. The CDR3 extends over 13 amino acids. Germline-derived CDR1 and CDR2 are ENHRY and SYGVKD. The CDR3 protein is CAISEWVNTEAFF. DNA for the CDR3: TGTGCCATCAGTGAGTGGGTGAACACTGAAGCTTTCTTT.